This T cell receptor beta chain was retrieved from a study of Graves' ophthalmopathy and Graves' hyperthyroidism. In the study overall: Over 18 months of follow-up, stable hyperthyroidism required that no ophthalmopathy appear. Study-wide results and caveats: From stable hyperthyroidism, ophthalmopathy was separated by a 13-signature model with 87.88% sensitivity and 75% to 84% specificity. Most expanded thyroid clonotypes above 0.001 frequency also appeared in blood.

V gave up 4 bases and J gave up 0 bases, with 16 bases separating them. Germline V gene sequence: CDR1 SGHRS, CDR2 YFSETQ. The CDR3 loop spans 16 amino acids. As diagnostic evidence, clinical symptoms, serum thyroxine, TRAb, thyroid ultrasound and orbital computed tomography were relied upon. RNA transcripts were the source from which TCR beta CDR3 regions were amplified. Second-round multiplex PCR came after first-round RT-PCR with HTBI primers. MiXCR, run by TCRdb on the multiplex PCR reads, gives a single entry per CDR3 protein. The data hold some 1.1 million distinct CDR3 sequences, with about 35% observed a single time. This clonotype was counted at least ten times. Antigen: not known.

The sequenced sample was peripheral blood or thyroid tissue (not recorded which). The chain carries TRBV5-1 and TRBJ1-1; no definite D call. The TCR was taken from an adult man with Graves' hyperthyroidism. The CDR3 coding sequence is TGCGCCAGCAGCGAGGTAGGGAGTCCATTGAACACTGAAGCTTTCTTT. It encodes CASSEVGSPLNTEAFF. Full variable domain (missing parts from reference TRBV5-1 and TRBJ1-1): KAGVTQTPRYLIKTRGQQVTLSCSPISGHRSVSWYQQTPGQGLQFLFEYFSETQRNKGNFPGRFSGRQFSNSRSEMNVSTLELGDSALYLCASSEVGSPLNTEAFFGQGTRLTVV.